This T cell receptor (beta chain) was retrieved from a study of shared clonotypes between healthy human individuals. The overall study: Donors were two women and three men aged 18 to 49. Whole-study results and caveats: In general, naive subsets displayed greater estimated richness than memory subsets did.

About this clone: The antigen is unknown.

Generated by immunoSEQ multiplex PCR, the TCRdb table keeps only in-frame clones and is missing some. This sample carries some 2,500,000 clones, just under 95% of them seen once, and the ten largest clones take 0.37%. CDR3 length: 15 residues. The V gene's germline CDR1 is MNHNY and CDR2 SVGAGI (reference sequence). The germline V and J ends were trimmed by 2 bases and 1 base, with 9 bases remaining between them. The clonotype comes from a man younger than 35 in good health. Some clones in this sample may be carry-over from other donors' samples. Material for sequencing was naive CD4+ T cells from PBMCs. Subset given: CD45RA+ positively selected. The V gene is TRBV6-6, the J gene TRBJ1-5, with a weak D call TRBD1 (6 bases). CDR3 residues: CASSYRGGSNQPQHF. The CDR3, as DNA: TGTGCCAGCAGTTACAGGGGGGGAAGCAATCAGCCCCAGCATTTT.